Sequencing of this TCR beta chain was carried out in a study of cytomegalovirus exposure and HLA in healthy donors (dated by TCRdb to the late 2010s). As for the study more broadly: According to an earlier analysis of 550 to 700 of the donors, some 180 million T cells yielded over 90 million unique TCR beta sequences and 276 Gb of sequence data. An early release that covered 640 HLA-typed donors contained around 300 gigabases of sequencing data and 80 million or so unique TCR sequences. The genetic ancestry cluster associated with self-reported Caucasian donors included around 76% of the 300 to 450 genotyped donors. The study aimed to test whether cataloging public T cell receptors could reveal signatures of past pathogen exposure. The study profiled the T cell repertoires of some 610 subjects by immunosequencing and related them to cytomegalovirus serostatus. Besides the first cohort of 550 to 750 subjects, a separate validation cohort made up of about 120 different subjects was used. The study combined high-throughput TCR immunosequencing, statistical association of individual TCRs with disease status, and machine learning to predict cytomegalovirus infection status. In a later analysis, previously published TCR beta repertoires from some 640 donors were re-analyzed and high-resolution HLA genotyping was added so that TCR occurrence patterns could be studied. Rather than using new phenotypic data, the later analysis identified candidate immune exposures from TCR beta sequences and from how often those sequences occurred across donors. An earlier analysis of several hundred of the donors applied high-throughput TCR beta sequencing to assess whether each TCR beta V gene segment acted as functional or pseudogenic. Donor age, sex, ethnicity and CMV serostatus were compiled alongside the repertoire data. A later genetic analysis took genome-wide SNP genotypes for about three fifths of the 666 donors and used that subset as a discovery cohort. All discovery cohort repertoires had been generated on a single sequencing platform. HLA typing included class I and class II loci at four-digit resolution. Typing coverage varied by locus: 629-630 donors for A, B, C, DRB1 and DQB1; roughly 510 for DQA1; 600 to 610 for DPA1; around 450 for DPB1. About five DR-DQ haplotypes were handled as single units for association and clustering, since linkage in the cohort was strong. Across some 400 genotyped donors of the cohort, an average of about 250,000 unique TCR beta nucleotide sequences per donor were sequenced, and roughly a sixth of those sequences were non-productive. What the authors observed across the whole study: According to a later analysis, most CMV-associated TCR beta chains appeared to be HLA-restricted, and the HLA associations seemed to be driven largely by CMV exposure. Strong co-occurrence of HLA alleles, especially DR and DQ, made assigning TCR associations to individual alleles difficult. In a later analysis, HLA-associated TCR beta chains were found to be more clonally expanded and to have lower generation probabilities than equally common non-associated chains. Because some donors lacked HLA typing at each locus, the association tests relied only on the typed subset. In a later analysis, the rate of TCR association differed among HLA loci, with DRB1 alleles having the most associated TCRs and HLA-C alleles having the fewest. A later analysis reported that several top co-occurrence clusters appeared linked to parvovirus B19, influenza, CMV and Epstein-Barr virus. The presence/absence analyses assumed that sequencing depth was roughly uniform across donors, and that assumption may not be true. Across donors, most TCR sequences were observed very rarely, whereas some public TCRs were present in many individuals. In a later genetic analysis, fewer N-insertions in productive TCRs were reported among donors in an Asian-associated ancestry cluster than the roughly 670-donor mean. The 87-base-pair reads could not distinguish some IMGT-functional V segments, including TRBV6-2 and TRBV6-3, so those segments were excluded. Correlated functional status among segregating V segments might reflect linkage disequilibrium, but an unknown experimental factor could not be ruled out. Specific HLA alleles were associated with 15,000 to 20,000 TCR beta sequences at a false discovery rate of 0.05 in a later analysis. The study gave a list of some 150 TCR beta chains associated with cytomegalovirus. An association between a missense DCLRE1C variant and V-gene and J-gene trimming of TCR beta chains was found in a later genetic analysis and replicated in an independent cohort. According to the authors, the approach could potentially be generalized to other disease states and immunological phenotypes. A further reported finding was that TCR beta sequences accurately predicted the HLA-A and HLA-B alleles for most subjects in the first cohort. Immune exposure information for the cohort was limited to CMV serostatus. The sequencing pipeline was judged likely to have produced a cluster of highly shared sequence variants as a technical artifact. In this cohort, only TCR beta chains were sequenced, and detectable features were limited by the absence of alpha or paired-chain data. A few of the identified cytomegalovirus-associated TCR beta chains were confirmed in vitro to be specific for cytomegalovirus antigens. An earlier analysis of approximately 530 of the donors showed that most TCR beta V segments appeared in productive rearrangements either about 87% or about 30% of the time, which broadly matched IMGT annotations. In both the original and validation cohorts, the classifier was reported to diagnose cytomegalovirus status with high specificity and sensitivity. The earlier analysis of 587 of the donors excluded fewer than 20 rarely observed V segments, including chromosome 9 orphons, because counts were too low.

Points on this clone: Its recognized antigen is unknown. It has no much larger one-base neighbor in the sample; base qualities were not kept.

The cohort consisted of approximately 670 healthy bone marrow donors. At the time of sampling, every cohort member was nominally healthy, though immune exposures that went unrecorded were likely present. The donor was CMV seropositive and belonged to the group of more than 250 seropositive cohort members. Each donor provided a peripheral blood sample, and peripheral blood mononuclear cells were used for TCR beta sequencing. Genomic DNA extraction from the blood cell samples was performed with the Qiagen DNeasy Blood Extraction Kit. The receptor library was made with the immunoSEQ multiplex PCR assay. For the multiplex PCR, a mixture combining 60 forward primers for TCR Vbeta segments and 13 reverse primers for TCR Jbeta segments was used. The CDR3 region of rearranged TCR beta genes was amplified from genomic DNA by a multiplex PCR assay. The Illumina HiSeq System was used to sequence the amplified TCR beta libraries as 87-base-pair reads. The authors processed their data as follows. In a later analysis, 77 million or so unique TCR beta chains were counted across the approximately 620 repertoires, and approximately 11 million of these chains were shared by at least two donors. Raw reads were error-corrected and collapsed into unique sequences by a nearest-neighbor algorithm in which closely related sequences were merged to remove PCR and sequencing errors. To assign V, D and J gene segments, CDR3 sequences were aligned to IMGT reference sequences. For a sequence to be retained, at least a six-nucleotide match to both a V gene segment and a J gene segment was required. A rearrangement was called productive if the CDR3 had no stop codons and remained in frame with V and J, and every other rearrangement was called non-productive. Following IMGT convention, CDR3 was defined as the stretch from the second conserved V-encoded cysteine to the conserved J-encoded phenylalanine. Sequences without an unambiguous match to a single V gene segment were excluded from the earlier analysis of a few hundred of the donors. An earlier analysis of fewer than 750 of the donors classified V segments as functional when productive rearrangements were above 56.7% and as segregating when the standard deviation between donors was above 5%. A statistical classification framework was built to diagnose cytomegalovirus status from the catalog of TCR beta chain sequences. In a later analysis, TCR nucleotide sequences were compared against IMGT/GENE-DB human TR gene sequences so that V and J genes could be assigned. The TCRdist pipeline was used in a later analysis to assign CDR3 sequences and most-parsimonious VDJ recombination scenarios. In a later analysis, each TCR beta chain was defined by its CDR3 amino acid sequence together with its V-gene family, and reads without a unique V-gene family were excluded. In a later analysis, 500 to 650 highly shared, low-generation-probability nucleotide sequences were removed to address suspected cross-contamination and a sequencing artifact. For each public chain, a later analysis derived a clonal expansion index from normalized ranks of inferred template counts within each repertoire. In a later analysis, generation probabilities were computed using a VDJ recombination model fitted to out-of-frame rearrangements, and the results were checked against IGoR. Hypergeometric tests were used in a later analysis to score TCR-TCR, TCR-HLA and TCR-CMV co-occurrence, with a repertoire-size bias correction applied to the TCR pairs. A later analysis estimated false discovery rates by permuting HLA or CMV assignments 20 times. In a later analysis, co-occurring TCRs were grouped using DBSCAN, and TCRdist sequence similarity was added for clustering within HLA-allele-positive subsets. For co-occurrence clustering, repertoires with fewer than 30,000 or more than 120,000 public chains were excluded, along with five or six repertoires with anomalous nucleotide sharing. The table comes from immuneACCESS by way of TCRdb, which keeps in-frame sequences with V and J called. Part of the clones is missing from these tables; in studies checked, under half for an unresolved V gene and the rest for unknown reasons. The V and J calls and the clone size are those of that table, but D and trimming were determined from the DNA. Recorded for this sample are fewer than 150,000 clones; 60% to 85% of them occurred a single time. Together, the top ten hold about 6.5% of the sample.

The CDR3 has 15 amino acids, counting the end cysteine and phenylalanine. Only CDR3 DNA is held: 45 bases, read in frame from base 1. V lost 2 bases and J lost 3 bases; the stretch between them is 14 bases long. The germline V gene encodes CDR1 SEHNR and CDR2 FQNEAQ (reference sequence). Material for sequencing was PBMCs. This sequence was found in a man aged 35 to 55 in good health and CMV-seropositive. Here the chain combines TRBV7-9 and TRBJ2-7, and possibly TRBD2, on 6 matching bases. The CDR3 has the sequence CASSLIGGNGYEQYF. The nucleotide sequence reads TGTGCCAGCAGCTTAATTGGCGGGAACGGCTACGAGCAGTACTTC.